This T cell receptor beta chain was identified in a study of OX40 agonist ivuxolimab in advanced cancers. Study background: With ivuxolimab, an agonistic anti-OX40 (CD134) antibody, patients were treated. Each dose-escalation patient presented with hepatocellular carcinoma, melanoma, renal cell or head and neck cancer.

Clones were read by immunoSEQ multiplex PCR, and TCRdb kept only the in-frame ones, dropping some. In the table there are fewer than 90,000 clones, roughly nine tenths of which are singletons. This TCR came from an adult with an advanced solid tumor such as melanoma, head and neck, liver or kidney cancer. The specimen comprised CD4+ or CD8+ T cells sorted from blood, sampled in a trial of the OX40 agonist ivuxolimab.

The CDR3 sequence is CASSFGGQGGNQPQHF. The CDR3 nucleotides read TGTGCCAGCAGCTTCGGAGGGCAGGGGGGCAATCAGCCCCAGCATTTT. The chain recombines TRBV7-2 with TRBJ1-5, with 7 bases identical to TRBD1. Germline V lookup: CDR1 SGHTA, CDR2 FQGNSA. This CDR3 is 16 amino acids long. The trim removed 3 bases at V and 2 bases at J, leaving 7 bases unmatched. Drawing the rest from reference TRBV7-2 and TRBJ1-5, the complete variable domain is GAGVSQSPSNKVTEKGKDVELRCDPISGHTALYWYRQSLGQGLEFLIYFQGNSAPDKSGLPSDRFSAERTGGSVSTLTIQRTQQEDSAVYLCASSFGGQGGNQPQHFGDGTRLSIL.